This TCR beta chain was sequenced for a study of STAT3 mutations in large granular lymphocyte leukemia. Broader study findings: Every T-LGLL patient had at least one immunodominant TCRbeta clonotype. Differing intervals and regimens complicate linking therapy response to clone burden.

CDR3 length: 14 amino acids. Trimming at V came to 4 bases and at J to 2 bases, leaving 3 bases not matched to a gene. Germline V lookup: CDR1 MNHEY, CDR2 SMNVEV (reference sequence). This clone has more than one count but fewer than ten. Its antigen is currently unknown. This table comes from immunoSEQ multiplex PCR, and its TCRdb copy is limited to in-frame clones, with some not included. The data contain approximately 42,000 clones, approximately 78% of them singletons. The J gene is TRBJ1-2, the V gene TRBV27; TRBD1 aligns across 8 bases. The sequenced sample consisted of PBMCs. This receptor was obtained from a human donor with T large granular lymphocyte leukemia. Some clones in this sample may be carry-over from other donors' samples. The CDR3 DNA reads as TGTGCCAGCAGTTGGACAGGGCCCAACTATGGCTACACCTTC. Protein sequence: CASSWTGPNYGYTF.